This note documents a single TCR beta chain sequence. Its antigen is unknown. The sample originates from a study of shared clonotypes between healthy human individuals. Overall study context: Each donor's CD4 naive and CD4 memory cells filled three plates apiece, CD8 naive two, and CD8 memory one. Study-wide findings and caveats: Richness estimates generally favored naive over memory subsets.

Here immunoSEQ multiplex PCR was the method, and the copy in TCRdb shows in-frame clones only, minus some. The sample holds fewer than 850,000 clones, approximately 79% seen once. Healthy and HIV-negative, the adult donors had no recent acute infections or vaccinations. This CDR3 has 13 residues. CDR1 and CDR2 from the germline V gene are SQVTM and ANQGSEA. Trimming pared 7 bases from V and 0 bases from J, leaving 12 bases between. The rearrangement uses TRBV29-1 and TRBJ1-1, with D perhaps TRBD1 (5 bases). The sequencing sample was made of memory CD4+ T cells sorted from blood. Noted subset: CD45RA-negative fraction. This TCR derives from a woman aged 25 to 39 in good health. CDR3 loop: CSGAQDMNTEAFF. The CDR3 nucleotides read TGCAGCGGTGCACAGGACATGAACACTGAAGCTTTCTTT.